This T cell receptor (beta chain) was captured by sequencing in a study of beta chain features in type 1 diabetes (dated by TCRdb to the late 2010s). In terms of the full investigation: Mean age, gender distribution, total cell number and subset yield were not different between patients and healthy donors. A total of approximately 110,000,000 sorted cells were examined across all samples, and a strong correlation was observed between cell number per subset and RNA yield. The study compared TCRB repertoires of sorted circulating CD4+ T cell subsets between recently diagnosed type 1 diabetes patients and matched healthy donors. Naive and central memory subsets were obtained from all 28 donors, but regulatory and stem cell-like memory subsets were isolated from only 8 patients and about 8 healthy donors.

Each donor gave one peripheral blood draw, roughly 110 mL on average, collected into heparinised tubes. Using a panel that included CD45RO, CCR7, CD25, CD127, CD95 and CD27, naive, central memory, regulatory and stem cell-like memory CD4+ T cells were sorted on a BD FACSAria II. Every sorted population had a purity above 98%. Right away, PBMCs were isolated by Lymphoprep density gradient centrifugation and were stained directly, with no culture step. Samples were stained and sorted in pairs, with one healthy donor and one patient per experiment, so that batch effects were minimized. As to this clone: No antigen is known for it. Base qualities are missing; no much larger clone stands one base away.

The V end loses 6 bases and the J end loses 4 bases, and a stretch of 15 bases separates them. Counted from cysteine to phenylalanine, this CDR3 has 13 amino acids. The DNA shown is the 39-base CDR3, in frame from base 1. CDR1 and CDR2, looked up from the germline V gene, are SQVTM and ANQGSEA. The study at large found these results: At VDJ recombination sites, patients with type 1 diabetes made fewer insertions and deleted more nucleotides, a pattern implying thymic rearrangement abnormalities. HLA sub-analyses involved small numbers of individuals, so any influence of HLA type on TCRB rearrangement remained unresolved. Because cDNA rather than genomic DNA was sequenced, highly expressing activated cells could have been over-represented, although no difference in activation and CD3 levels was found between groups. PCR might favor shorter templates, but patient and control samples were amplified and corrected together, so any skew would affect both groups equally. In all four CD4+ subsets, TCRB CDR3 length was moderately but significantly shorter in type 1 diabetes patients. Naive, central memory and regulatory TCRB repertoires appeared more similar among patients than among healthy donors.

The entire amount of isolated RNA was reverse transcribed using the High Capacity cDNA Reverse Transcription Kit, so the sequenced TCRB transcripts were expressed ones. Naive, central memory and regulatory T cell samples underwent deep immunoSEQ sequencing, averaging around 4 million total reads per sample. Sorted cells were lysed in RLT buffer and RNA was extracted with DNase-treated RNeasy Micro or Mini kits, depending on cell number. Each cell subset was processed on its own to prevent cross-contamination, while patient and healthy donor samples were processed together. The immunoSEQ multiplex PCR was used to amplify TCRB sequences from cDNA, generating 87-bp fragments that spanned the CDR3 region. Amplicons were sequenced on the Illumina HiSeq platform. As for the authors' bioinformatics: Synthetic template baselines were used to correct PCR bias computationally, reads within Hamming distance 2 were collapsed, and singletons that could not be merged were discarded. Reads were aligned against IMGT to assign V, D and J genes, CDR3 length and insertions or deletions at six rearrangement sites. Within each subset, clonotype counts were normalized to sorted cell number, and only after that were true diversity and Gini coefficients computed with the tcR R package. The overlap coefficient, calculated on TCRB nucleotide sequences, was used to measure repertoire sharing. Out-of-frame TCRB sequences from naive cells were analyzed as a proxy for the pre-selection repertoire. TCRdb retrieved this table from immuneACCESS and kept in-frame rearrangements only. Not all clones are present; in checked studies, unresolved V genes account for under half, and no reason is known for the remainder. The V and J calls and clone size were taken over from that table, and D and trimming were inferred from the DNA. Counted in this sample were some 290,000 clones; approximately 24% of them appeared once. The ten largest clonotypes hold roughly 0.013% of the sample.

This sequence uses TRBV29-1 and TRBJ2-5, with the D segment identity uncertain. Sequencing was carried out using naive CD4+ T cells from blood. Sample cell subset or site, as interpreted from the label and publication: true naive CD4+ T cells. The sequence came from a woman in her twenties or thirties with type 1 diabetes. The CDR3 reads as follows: CSVFVDFRETQYF. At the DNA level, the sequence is TGCAGCGTCTTCGTTGATTTTAGAGAGACCCAGTACTTC.